This T cell receptor beta chain was identified during a study of early T cells in non-severe SARS-CoV-2 infection. Study overall: Unsorted whole blood bulk RNA was sequenced, with unpaired chains.

Germline V CDR1 and CDR2: SGDLS, YYNGEE. The CDR3 totals 14 residues. V gave up 0 bases and J gave up 7 bases; unmatched junction bases: 2. Attachment of unique molecular identifiers was made to individual cDNA molecules. MiXCR, applied by TCRdb to the 5' RACE reads, yields one record per CDR3 protein. The data hold some 40,000 distinct CDR3 sequences, with 5.5% observed a single time. In this sample, this clonotype turned up many times. Its target is unknown. Whole-study findings and limits: VDJdb matching, biased toward anti-spike CD8 responses, missed private and CD4 specificities.

The material sequenced was whole blood, taken at baseline. The receptor comes from an adult who was a healthcare worker with PCR-confirmed SARS-CoV-2 infection or an uninfected control (not recorded which). This chain joins TRBV9 and TRBJ2-1, with 9 positions matching TRBD2. For the CDR3, the DNA is TGTGCCAGCAGCGTAGGAGCGGGAGGTAATGAGCAGTTCTTC. Its protein is CASSVGAGGNEQFF.